This T cell receptor beta chain was profiled in a study of T cell repertoires in aging, cancer and after chemotherapy. Multiplex touch-down PCR with TRB-A/B primers amplified rearranged V-D-J TRB sequences. TCRdb reanalysed the multiplex PCR reads using MiXCR and keeps one entry per CDR3 protein. The sample yields 260 or so distinct CDR3 sequences, nearly 20% seen once. CDR1 is SQVTM, CDR2 ANQGSEA, per germline. There are 10 residues in the CDR3. V was pared by 8 bases and J by 7 bases, with 10 bases between. Amplification of TCR beta used genomic DNA extracted from peripheral blood. This clonotype is judged large.

The sequencing sample was made of blood. This receptor was identified in a human donor with a blood cancer. The donor label of this sample is uncertain. The V call is TRBV29-1, the J call TRBJ2-3, with D uncertain. CDR3 region: CSFGDNTQYF. Written as DNA, the CDR3 is TGCAGCTTTGGGGATAATACGCAGTATTTT.